The clone carrying this T cell receptor (beta chain) turned up a few times. Every sampled donor was Caucasian and healthy. The data are from a study of identical twins. TCRdb re-derived calls from the 5' RACE reads in MiXCR, one entry per CDR3 protein. This table holds 400,000 to 650,000 distinct CDR3 sequences, 22% found once. These records were also assigned to another study, of T cells expressing NK-cell markers. That work adds: The contribution of dominant NKG2C+ clonotypes to CD8+ T cells in a handful of donors was roughly 1.0-8%.

Sequenced: CD4+ T cells sorted from blood. This clonotype was sampled from a woman aged 18-35 years in good health.

The CDR3 DNA follows: TGCGCCAGCAGACCTAATCCGGGACAGGGGAACTATGGCTACACCTTC. Residues: CASRPNPGQGNYGYTF. The chain employs TRBV5-1 and TRBJ1-2, with 10 bases identical to TRBD1. Germline CDR1 is SGHRS and CDR2 is YFSETQ. There are 16 residues in the CDR3. J lost 2 bases, V lost 5 bases, and 9 bases had no gene match.